The T cell receptor beta chain under discussion was sequenced for a study of cytomegalovirus exposure and HLA in healthy donors. With 60 Vbeta and 13 Jbeta primers, the PCR was carried out. The authors' processing: There were about 80 million unique TCR beta chains by a later count, and around 10 million of them were shared. The table came from immunoSEQ multiplex PCR; TCRdb's copy has only in-frame clones and leaves some out. V and J calls and clone size are copied from that table; D and trimming were computed from the DNA. The sample lists over 150,000 clones, around 75% seen once, with 2.5% to 3.5% in the top ten. The V end was cut by 2 bases, the J end by 3 bases, with 13 bases between. The CDR3 has 15 amino acids. The germline V gene has CDR1 SGHTA and CDR2 FQGTGA. This clone turned up a few times.

The V call is TRBV7-3, the J call TRBJ1-1; possibly TRBD1 for D (5 bases). The sequence came from a male donor in good health and CMV-seronegative. Sequencing was done on a sample of PBMCs. The DNA for the CDR3 is TGTGCCAGCAGCTTACAGGGAATCGGCTACACTGAAGCTTTCTTT. Protein: CASSLQGIGYTEAFF. Full variable domain (remainder filled in from reference TRBV7-3 and TRBJ1-1): GAGVSQTPSNKVTEKGKYVELRCDPISGHTALYWYRQSLGQGPEFLIYFQGTGAADDSGLPNDRFFAVRPEGSVSTLKIQRTERGDSAVYLCASSLQGIGYTEAFFGQGTRLTVV.